This T cell receptor beta chain was profiled in a study of response to subunit inactivated influenza vaccine. Via MiXCR, TCRdb re-called the RT-PCR reads, giving one row per CDR3 protein. The data show hundreds of thousands of distinct CDR3 sequences, with 16% seen just once and less than 4% held by the top ten. This clonotype came up many times. The receptor was isolated from a man in his fifties or sixties who received an inactivated influenza vaccine. The material sequenced was CD4+ T cells sorted from PBMCs, taken 23 to 25 months after vaccination.

In DNA, the CDR3 is TGCGCCAGCAGCGAACGGATGCCCCAAGAGACCCAGTACTTC. It is translated as CASSERMPQETQYF. The V gene is TRBV5-1, the J gene TRBJ2-5; unclear D gene. In germline, CDR1 is SGHRS, CDR2 YFSETQ. This CDR3 has 14 amino acids. V shed 4 bases and J shed 1 base, with 11 bases lying between them.